This T cell receptor beta chain came from a study of lymphopenia after photon versus proton radiotherapy. Germline V gives CDR1 MGHDK, CDR2 SYGVNS. The CDR3 covers 16 residues. The V and J ends lost 11 bases and 4 bases, in that order; junction bases with no gene match: 11. Profiling relied on immunoSEQ multiplex PCR, and the TCRdb table lists in-frame clones only, not all of them. The sample has around 30,000 clones; under 90% are singletons. The starting material was peripheral blood, obtained from a patient treated with proton-based radiotherapy. The receptor was isolated from a woman between 65 and 79 years old with pancreatic cancer. The chain couples TRBV25-1 to TRBJ2-3; 14 nucleotides match TRBD2. The CDR3 reads CASSYSGLAGADTQYF. CDR3 DNA: TGTGCCTCATCATATTCGGGACTAGCGGGGGCAGATACGCAGTATTTT.